This T cell receptor (beta chain) was sequenced for a study of blood T cell dynamics during melanoma immunotherapy. Overall study results and limits: Clones driving repertoire changes may be melanoma-specific or general immune activation.

Remarks on this clone: Its antigen remains unknown.

Time point denoted: week 3, after first cycle of checkpoint inhibitor. Assay used: immunoSEQ multiplex PCR; TCRdb lists only in-frame clones, some missing. This table holds 8,000 to 13,000 clones, about nine tenths found once. The material was blood, obtained from a patient treated with checkpoint blockade. This sequence originates from a human donor with melanoma.

CDR3 nucleotides: TGCGCCAGCAGCCTTACTAGCGGTAGCACAGATACGCAGTATTTT. This codes for CASSLTSGSTDTQYF. The V and J genes are TRBV5-1 and TRBJ2-3; 8 bases line up with TRBD2. The CDR3 extends over 15 amino acids. J lost 0 bases, V lost 4 bases, and 4 bases had no gene match. Germline-derived CDR1 and CDR2 are SGHRS and YFSETQ.